A selection of T cell receptor beta chains follows, all from one sample in a study of T cell repertoires in cytomegalovirus infection. TCRdb recomputed calls from the reads with MiXCR, one row per CDR3 protein. The data hold a few hundred thousand distinct CDR3 sequences, with more than 9% observed a single time. Sequences were obtained from PBMCs. The receptors were sampled from a human donor in good health (CMV status not recorded). Some clones in this sample may be carry-over from other donors' samples. The CDR3 runs from the conserved cysteine through the conserved F or W. D genes are given only for firm matches. Only part of the rows carry a size: once, few, many, or a class if the clone is expanded.

>TRBV10-1|NA|NA|TRBJ1-1
TGCGCCAGCAGCCGCGACCGGGCGGCTGAAGCTTTCTTT
CASSRDRAAEAFF
>TRBV7-9|NA|few|TRBJ2-7
TGTGCCTCTGGACAAATAACCTACGAGCAGTACTTC
CASGQITYEQYF
>TRBV7-8|NA|many|TRBJ2-3
TGTGCCAGCAGCTTAGGACGTATGGGCAAGCGAAGCACAGATACGCAGTATTTT
CASSLGRMGKRSTDTQYF
>TRBV19|TRBD2|NA|TRBJ2-3
TGTGCCAGTAGTATTGGCGGGAGGACAGATACGCAGTATTTT
CASSIGGRTDTQYF
>TRBV4-1|NA|few|TRBJ2-7
TGCGCCAGCAGCCCAGAAGGGGGGCCCTCCTACGAGCAGTACTTC
CASSPEGGPSYEQYF
>TRBV10-3|NA|few|TRBJ1-3
TGTGCCATCAAGGAGGGGAACTCTGGAAACACCATATATTTT
CAIKEGNSGNTIYF
>TRBV4-1|NA|few|TRBJ1-1
TGCGCCAGCAGCCAAGATGTGGGGGGAGCGGAAGCTTTCTTT
CASSQDVGGAEAFF
>TRBV7-2|TRBD1|many|TRBJ2-4
TGTGCCAGCAGCCCTGGACAGGGCCTAGCCAAAAACATTCAGTACTTC
CASSPGQGLAKNIQYF
>TRBV7-3|NA|NA|TRBJ1-2
TGTGCCAGCAGCGAGAAGGGAGGGTATGGCTACACCTTC
CASSEKGGYGYTF
>TRBV7-2|NA|many|TRBJ2-2
TGTGCCAGCACCCTAGCACTAGCACGGGGCGGGGAGCTGTTTTTT
CASTLALARGGELFF
>TRBV19|NA|few|TRBJ2-2
TGTGCCAGTAGTATCGGTGACAGAACCGGGGAGCTGTTTTTT
CASSIGDRTGELFF
>TRBV7-2|TRBD1|many|TRBJ2-7
TGTGCCAGCAGCTTATTCGTTAGGGGACAGTTAGGCGAGCAGTACTTC
CASSLFVRGQLGEQYF
>TRBV20-1|NA|NA|TRBJ2-2
TGCAGTGCTAGAAGGGCTGGGAGTGGGGAGCTGTTTTTT
CSARRAGSGELFF
>TRBV7-6|TRBD1|many|TRBJ2-7
TGTGCCAGCAGCTTAGAGGCAGGGAGACAGGGAGAGCAGTACTTC
CASSLEAGRQGEQYF
>TRBV7-2|TRBD2|many|TRBJ2-5
TGTGCCAGCACCCTTTCAGGGGTAGCGGGGGGGCGAGAGACCCAGTACTTC
CASTLSGVAGGRETQYF
>TRBV7-2|TRBD2|many|TRBJ2-1
TGTGCCAGCAGCTCCGACGGGACTAGCGGATACAATGAGCAGTTCTTC
CASSSDGTSGYNEQFF
>TRBV5-5|NA|many|TRBJ1-1
TGTGCCAGCAGCTTTCTCGAGGGAAACACTGAAGCTTTCTTT
CASSFLEGNTEAFF
>TRBV5-5|TRBD2|NA|TRBJ2-1
TGTGCCAGCAGCTTGGAAGGGACTAGCGGGGGGCCTAAAATCTACAATGAGCAGTTCTTC
CASSLEGTSGGPKIYNEQFF
>TRBV2|NA|NA|TRBJ2-5
TGTGCCAGCGCGGACTACCAAGAGACCCAGTACTTC
CASADYQETQYF
>TRBV2|NA|many|TRBJ2-7
TGTGCCAGCAGTGCTTTGCGGGGATCCAACGAGCAGTACTTC
CASSALRGSNEQYF
>TRBV19|NA|NA|TRBJ2-3
TGTGCCAGTAGTATAGGTCGGTCAGGGACAGATACGCAGTATTTT
CASSIGRSGTDTQYF
>TRBV12-3/TRBV12-4|NA|many|TRBJ2-1
TGTGCCAGCAGTTCTATCATCGAAGTGAATGAGCAGTTCTTC
CASSSIIEVNEQFF
>TRBV19|NA|many|TRBJ2-3
TGTGCCAGCCGGGAGTCCGTTAAAGCTACGCAGTATTTT
CASRESVKATQYF
>TRBV6-6|TRBD1|many|TRBJ2-7
TGTGCCAGCAGTTACTCGAACAGGGGTTCCTACGAGCAGTACTTC
CASSYSNRGSYEQYF
>TRBV12-5|TRBD1|NA|TRBJ1-5
TGTGCTAGTGGACTCCGGACAGGGGGACGCCAGCCCCAGCATTTT
CASGLRTGGRQPQHF
>TRBV6-4|NA|few|TRBJ1-2
TGTGCCAGCAGCCCCGTGGGAGGCAGGGTCTTAAGTGACTATGGCTACACCTTC
CASSPVGGRVLSDYGYTF
>TRBV12-5|NA|few|TRBJ2-1
TGTGCTAGTGCGCCTAGCGATCACAATGAGCAGTTCTTC
CASAPSDHNEQFF
>TRBV28|NA|many|TRBJ1-6
TGTGCCAGCAGTTTGGAGAGGGGGGGATATTCACCCCTCCACTTT
CASSLERGGYSPLHF
>TRBV7-9|NA|once|TRBJ2-7
TGTGCCAGCAGCTTTTCTCACGGATCCTACGAGCAGTACTTC
CASSFSHGSYEQYF
>TRBV12-3/TRBV12-4|NA|few|TRBJ1-3
TGTGCCAGCAGTTTCGCGGGGCCCGGAAACACCATATATTTT
CASSFAGPGNTIYF
>TRBV20-1|NA|many|TRBJ2-5
TGCAGTGCTCAAATAGGTCAAGAGACCCAGTACTTC
CSAQIGQETQYF
>TRBV20-1|NA|NA|TRBJ2-1
TGCAGTGCTAGAGATACAACCCAATACAATGAGCAGTTCTTC
CSARDTTQYNEQFF
>TRBV20-1|NA|NA|TRBJ1-1
TGCAGTGCTAAAGACAGTTTTTTTTGGGGCGGCACGTTGGGAGCTTTCTTT
CSAKDSFFWGGTLGAFF
>TRBV4-1|NA|NA|TRBJ2-7
TGTGCCAGCAGCCATGTGGGAGAAAACGAGCAGTACTTC
CASSHVGENEQYF
>TRBV12-3/TRBV12-4|NA|few|TRBJ1-1
TGTGCCAGCAGTTTATCCCTCGGGGGGAGTGGGACTGAAGCTTTCTTT
CASSLSLGGSGTEAFF
>TRBV11-2|TRBD2|few|TRBJ2-5
TGTGCCAGCAGACCCACCGGGGGGTCCATGACCCAGTACTTC
CASRPTGGSMTQYF
>TRBV4-1|NA|many|TRBJ1-2
TGCGCCAGCAGCCAAGGACAGAACTATGGCTACACCTTC
CASSQGQNYGYTF
>TRBV6-2/TRBV6-3|TRBD1|few|TRBJ2-7
TGTGCCAGCAGACCCCAGGGGGCTACCTACGAGCAGTACTTC
CASRPQGATYEQYF
>TRBV20-1|TRBD2|few|TRBJ2-7
TGCAGTGCTATCGGACTAGCTGGTGAGCAGTACTTC
CSAIGLAGEQYF
>TRBV10-3|NA|many|TRBJ1-1
TGTGCCATCAGTGCGTCAGGGCGGAACACTGAAGCTTTCTTT
CAISASGRNTEAFF
>TRBV10-3|NA|few|TRBJ1-5
TGTGCCATCAGTGAGTCGGGGGGGACCCAGCATTTT
CAISESGGTQHF
>TRBV6-5|TRBD1|few|TRBJ2-7
TGTGCCAGCAGTCGTGACAGGGCAGGGTCCTACGAGCAGTACTTC
CASSRDRAGSYEQYF
>TRBV30|TRBD2|NA|TRBJ2-7
TGTGCCTGGAGTCGGGGGGGAGGCTACGAGCAGTACTTC
CAWSRGGGYEQYF
>TRBV7-8|TRBD1|many|TRBJ1-5
TGTGCCAGCAGCTTATGGGGACAGGGGGGGGTCAATCAGCCCCAGCATTTT
CASSLWGQGGVNQPQHF
>TRBV7-2|NA|many|TRBJ2-5
TGTGCCAGCAGCGGCGGGGTACAAGAGACCCAGTACTTC
CASSGGVQETQYF
>TRBV2|TRBD1|NA|TRBJ2-7
TGTGCCAGCAGGACCGGGACAGTCTCCTACGAGCAGTACTTC
CASRTGTVSYEQYF
>TRBV7-2|TRBD1|NA|TRBJ1-6
TGTGCCAGCAGCTTGGGCAGGGACAGGGGTTTTTATTTACCCCTCCACTTT
CASSLGRDRGFYLPLHF
>TRBV7-2|NA|NA|TRBJ2-7
TGTGCCAGCAGCCACGTAATCTCCTACGAGCAGTACTTC
CASSHVISYEQYF
>TRBV27|TRBD2|NA|TRBJ2-7
TGTGCCAGCAGTCCCTGGACTAGCGGGAGTGACGAGCAGTACTTC
CASSPWTSGSDEQYF
>TRBV5-4|NA|few|TRBJ2-7
TGTGCCAGCAGCTTCGACAGGAGTTCCTACGAGCAGTACTTC
CASSFDRSSYEQYF
>TRBV7-2|TRBD2|many|TRBJ2-2
TGTGCCAGCAGCCAAGCGGGGTCGTATACCGGGGAGCTGTTTTTT
CASSQAGSYTGELFF
>TRBV28|NA|NA|TRBJ2-2
TGTGCCAGCAGTTTTTCCAGGCCCGGGGAGCTGTTTTTT
CASSFSRPGELFF
>TRBV7-9|NA|few|TRBJ2-7
TGTGCCAGCAGCTTACTGGGTGGAGGAGATCGGGAGCAGTACTTC
CASSLLGGGDREQYF
>TRBV6-6|TRBD2|many|TRBJ2-5
TGTGCCAGCAGTACGGACAGACGAGCTAGCGGGAGTATCATACAAGAGACCCAGTACTTC
CASSTDRRASGSIIQETQYF
>TRBV20-1|NA|few|TRBJ1-4
TGCAGTGCTCCCCTCGTGGGGTATAATGAAAAACTGTTTTTT
CSAPLVGYNEKLFF
>TRBV6-1|NA|few|TRBJ1-2
TGTGCCAGCAGACTTGCCGGTTCCCAGGATCACACCTTC
CASRLAGSQDHTF
>TRBV7-7|NA|many|TRBJ2-2
TGTGCCAGCAGCTCCAAACTAGGGCAGGATCGGACCGGGGAGCTGTTTTTT
CASSSKLGQDRTGELFF
>TRBV18|TRBD1|NA|TRBJ1-2
TGTGCCAGCTCACTACAGGGGGCTGGCTATGGCTACACCTTC
CASSLQGAGYGYTF